This TCR beta chain was documented in a study of Graves' ophthalmopathy and Graves' hyperthyroidism. In the study overall: The study drew peripheral blood at initial diagnosis, before any treatment.

Other autoimmune disease, uncontrolled infection, pregnancy and lactation led to exclusion. The authors amplified TCR beta CDR3 regions, and they did so from RNA transcripts for repertoire sequencing. The first round was an RT-PCR with HTBI primers, and the second round was a multiplex PCR. TCRdb reanalysed the multiplex PCR reads using MiXCR and keeps one entry per CDR3 protein. The sample lists a few hundred thousand distinct CDR3 sequences, about 18% occurring once. Germline V gene data show CDR1 as MDHEN and CDR2 as SYDVKM. There are 21 residues in the CDR3. V was clipped by 6 bases and J by 7 bases; unmatched bases: 30. This clonotype was detected ten times or more.

The chain couples TRBV28 to TRBJ1-5; the match to TRBD1 covers 7 bases. The sequence derives from an adult woman with stable Graves' hyperthyroidism. Sequenced input: peripheral blood. CDR3 sequence reads: CASRNRGEGYRGIGIGQPQHF. As DNA, the CDR3 is TGTGCCAGCAGGAACAGGGGCGAGGGTTACCGGGGCATCGGCATAGGCCAGCCCCAGCATTTT.